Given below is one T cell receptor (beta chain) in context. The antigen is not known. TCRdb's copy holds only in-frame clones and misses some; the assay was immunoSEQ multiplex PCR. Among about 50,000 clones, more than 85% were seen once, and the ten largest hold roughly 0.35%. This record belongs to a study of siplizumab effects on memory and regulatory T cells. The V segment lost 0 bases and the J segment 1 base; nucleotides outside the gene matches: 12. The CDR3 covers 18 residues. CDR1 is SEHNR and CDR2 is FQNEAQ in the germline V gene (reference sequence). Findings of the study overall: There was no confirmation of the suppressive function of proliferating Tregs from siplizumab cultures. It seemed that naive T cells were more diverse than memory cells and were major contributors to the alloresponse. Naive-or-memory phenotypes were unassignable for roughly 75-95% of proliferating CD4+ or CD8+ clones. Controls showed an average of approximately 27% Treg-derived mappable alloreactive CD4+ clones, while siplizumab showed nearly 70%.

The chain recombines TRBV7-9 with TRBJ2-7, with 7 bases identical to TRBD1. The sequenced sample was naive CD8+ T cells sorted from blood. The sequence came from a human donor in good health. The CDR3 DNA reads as TGTGCCAGCAGCTTAGCTGTGACAGGGCGCAACAAATCCTACGAGCAGTACTTC. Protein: CASSLAVTGRNKSYEQYF.